The 23 T cell receptor beta chains given below trace back to one sample, sequenced in a study of blood T cell repertoires in COVID-19. Here immunoSEQ multiplex PCR was the method, and the copy in TCRdb shows in-frame clones only, minus some. The sample records tens of thousands of clones, roughly 89% being singletons. The sequencing sample was made of peripheral blood. All receptors derive from a man in his forties or fifties with acute or convalescent COVID-19.

The chain recombines TRBV29-1 with TRBJ1-2, with D possibly TRBD1 on 6 matching bases. The CDR3 length is 12 residues. Per germline, CDR1 SQVTM and CDR2 ANQGSEA. V was pared by 5 bases and J by 6 bases, with 13 bases between. CDR3 DNA sequence: TGCAGCGTTACAGGGATTATTAATGGCTACACCTTC. Protein: CSVTGIINGYTF.

CDR3 sequence: CASSYGLAGGTDTQYF. CDR3 bases: TGTGCCAGCAGTTACGGACTAGCGGGGGGCACAGATACGCAGTATTTT. The rearrangement joins TRBV6-5 to TRBJ2-3; 13 nucleotides agree with TRBD2. The CDR3 is made up of 16 amino acids. Germline lookup yields CDR1 MNHEY and CDR2 SVGAGI. Trimming took 2 bases from V and 1 from J; bases not matched to a gene: 0.

The chain has TRBV4-3 and TRBJ1-4, with 7 nucleotides matching TRBD1. J gave up 5 bases and V 3 bases, and 3 bases lay outside the gene matches. Germline assignment: CDR1 LGHNA and CDR2 YSLEER. The CDR3 is 14 residues long. CDR3 amino acids: CASSHGTANEKLFF. DNA for the CDR3: TGCGCCAGCAGCCACGGGACAGCAAATGAAAAACTGTTTTTT.

The chain employs TRBV7-9 and TRBJ1-4; maybe TRBD1 (5 bases). This CDR3 contains 14 residues. Trimming removed 3 bases from V and 3 bases from J, with 8 bases in between. CDR1 is SEHNR and CDR2 is FQNEAQ in the germline V gene (reference sequence). The CDR3 loop is CASSFWGANEKLFF. The CDR3 DNA reads as TGTGCCAGCAGCTTCTGGGGGGCTAATGAAAAACTGTTTTTT.

V is TRBV15 and J is TRBJ2-3; TRBD2 is a possible D gene (5 bases). CDR1 and CDR2 from the germline V gene are LNHNV and YYDKDF (reference sequence). The ends were cut back, 5 bases at V and 1 base at J, with 10 bases in the middle. There are 14 residues in the CDR3. CDR3 residues: CATSGSVGTDTQYF. DNA of the CDR3: TGTGCCACCAGCGGGAGCGTAGGCACAGATACGCAGTATTTT. Complete variable domain (other parts from reference TRBV15 and TRBJ2-3): DAMVIQNPRYQVTQFGKPVTLSCSQTLNHNVMYWYQQKSSQAPKLLFHYYDKDFNNEADTPDNFQSRRPNTSFCFLDIRSPGLGDTAMYLCATSGSVGTDTQYFGPGTRLTVL.

This chain joins TRBV29-1 and TRBJ1-2; TRBD1 might be the D (5 bases). Looked up from germline, CDR1 is SQVTM and CDR2 is ANQGSEA. This CDR3 is 12 amino acids long. V was shortened by 6 bases and J by 8 bases, with 16 bases between the two germline ends. CDR3 DNA: TGCAGCGTCCCGGGACTGGACGGAGGCTACACCTTC. It specifies CSVPGLDGGYTF.

This chain links TRBV7-3 with TRBJ1-2; 8 bases align to TRBD1. J was trimmed by 4 bases and V by 6 bases; bases with no gene match: 4. The CDR3 contains 13 residues. CDR1 is SGHTA and CDR2 is FQGTGA in the germline V gene. The DNA for the CDR3 is TGTGCCAGCAGTACCGGGACAGGCTATGGCTACACCTTC. Its protein product is CASSTGTGYGYTF.

The rearrangement uses TRBV6-6 and TRBJ2-3; D gene ambiguous. Between the trimmed V and J ends, which lost 8 bases and 6 bases, there was a span of 9 bases. CDR3 length: 11 residues. Germline lookup yields CDR1 MNHNY and CDR2 SVGAGI (reference sequence). CDR3 bases: TGTGCCAGCCTGGCCATGGATACGCAGTATTTT. It codes for CASLAMDTQYF.

The rearrangement uses TRBV3-1 (or the pseudogene TRBV3-2) and TRBJ1-2, with a possible D match to TRBD1 (6 bases). Per the germline V gene, CDR1 is LGHDT and CDR2 is YNNKEL (reference sequence). The germline V and J ends were trimmed by 0 bases and 8 bases, with 16 bases remaining between them. The CDR3 sequence is 15 residues long. CDR3 in DNA: TGTGCCAGCAGCCAAGAGCGGTGGGGGGGCGAGGGCTACACCTTC. It encodes CASSQERWGGEGYTF.

The chain uses TRBV7-3 and TRBJ2-2, with D possibly TRBD1 on 6 matching bases. The V and J ends lost 4 bases and 1 base respectively, with 7 bases between them. This CDR3 has 14 residues. The V gene's germline CDR1 is SGHTA and CDR2 FQGTGA. The CDR3 region has the DNA TGTGCCAGCAGCTCGACAGGGAACACCGGGGAGCTGTTTTTT. Translated, it gives CASSSTGNTGELFF.

This clone appeared once. A read error may be the cause here, since a much bigger clone is one base away. In the same sample, other DNA sequences code for this CDR3. The chain recombines TRBV7-8 with TRBJ2-7; D unclear. Germline V gene lookup returns CDR1 SGHVS and CDR2 FQNEAQ. The CDR3 covers 15 residues. V lost 1 base to trimming and J lost 8 bases, with 18 bases between them. CDR3 protein: CASSLVRGPDAQQYF. DNA of the CDR3: TGTGCCAGCAGCTTAGTTCGCGGCCCCGATGCGCAGCAGTACTTC.

V is TRBV27 and J is TRBJ2-2; TRBD1 might be the D (6 bases). V lost 5 bases and J 7 bases, leaving 11 bases between the germline ends. The germline V gene encodes CDR1 MNHEY and CDR2 SMNVEV (reference sequence). This CDR3 has 13 residues. The CDR3 DNA follows: TGTGCCAGCAGTAAGCAGGGGAGCGGGGAGCTGTTTTTT. It codes for CASSKQGSGELFF.

The V and J genes are TRBV7-9 and TRBJ2-3; 7 positions match TRBD2. Germline CDR1 SEHNR, CDR2 FQNEAQ (reference sequence). The CDR3 loop spans 16 amino acids. V dropped 0 bases and J dropped 3; count of bases not matched to a gene: 6. The CDR3 region is CASSLAWGRGTDTQYF. CDR3 bases: TGTGCCAGCAGCTTAGCGTGGGGGAGGGGAACAGATACGCAGTATTTT.

This sequence joins TRBV4-1 and TRBJ2-1; 8 bases line up with TRBD2. This CDR3 is built from 14 residues. The V segment lost 3 bases and the J segment 10 bases; nucleotides outside the gene matches: 8. Germline assignment: CDR1 MGHRA and CDR2 YSYEKL. The CDR3 loop is CASSQPGGPQEQFF. The DNA for the CDR3 is TGCGCCAGCAGCCAGCCGGGAGGGCCCCAAGAGCAGTTCTTC.

The chain uses TRBV4-3 and TRBJ2-2, with 7 nucleotides matching TRBD2. Germline assignment: CDR1 LGHNA and CDR2 YSLEER. J lost 7 bases, V lost 0 bases, and 2 bases had no gene match. This CDR3 has 14 amino acids. This CDR3 reads CASSQDREVGELFF. The CDR3 DNA reads TGCGCCAGCAGCCAAGATCGGGAGGTCGGGGAGCTGTTTTTT.

This clone appeared a single time. The rearrangement uses TRBV19 and TRBJ2-1, with 7 bases matching TRBD1. CDR3 length: 15 amino acids. Germline-derived CDR1 and CDR2 are LNHDA and SQIVND (reference sequence). Unmatched junction bases numbered 2, after V lost 1 base and J lost 2 bases. The CDR3 region has the DNA TGTGCCAGTAGTATAGGGACAGGTACCTACAATGAGCAGTTCTTC. This sequence encodes CASSIGTGTYNEQFF. The whole variable domain, remainder taken from reference TRBV19 and TRBJ2-1, is DGGITQSPKYLFRKEGQNVTLSCEQNLNHDAMYWYRQDPGQGLRLIYYSQIVNDFQKGDIAEGYSVSREKKESFPLTVTSAQKNPTAFYLCASSIGTGTYNEQFFGPGTRLTVL.

The rearrangement links TRBV2 to TRBJ2-7, with D perhaps TRBD1 (6 bases). This CDR3 contains 15 residues. Germline loops: CDR1 SNHLY, CDR2 FYNNEI. Trimming took 2 bases from V and 2 from J, leaving 13 bases between them. The chain's CDR3 is CASSELSRGPYEQYV. The CDR3 DNA reads TGTGCCAGCAGTGAACTGTCCAGGGGCCCCTACGAGCAGTACGTC.

This clone was detected once. The V gene is TRBV7-9, the J gene TRBJ2-1; 7 bases agree with TRBD2. The CDR3 spans 14 residues. Unmatched junction bases numbered 9, after V lost 5 bases and J lost 8 bases. Germline lookup yields CDR1 SEHNR and CDR2 FQNEAQ (reference sequence). CDR3 sequence (DNA): TGTGCCAGCAGCCTTGAGGGGAGGGCCCATGAGCAGTTCTTC. Encoded protein: CASSLEGRAHEQFF.

This chain uses TRBV12-3 or TRBV12-4 with TRBJ1-1; D remains ambiguous. The length of the CDR3 is 13 residues. V lost 4 bases to trimming and J lost 0 bases, with 6 bases between them. CDR3 loop: CASSYYMNTEAFF. CDR3 in DNA: TGTGCCAGCAGTTACTATATGAACACTGAAGCTTTCTTT.

This sequence joins TRBV12-3 or TRBV12-4 and TRBJ1-2, with D possibly matching TRBD1 (5 bases). The CDR3 sequence is 13 residues long. The V and J ends lost 6 bases and 4 bases respectively, with 12 bases between them. In DNA, the CDR3 is TGTGCCAGCAGCACCTTTAGGGGCTATGGCTACACCTTC. Protein product: CASSTFRGYGYTF.

The genes are TRBV7-2 and TRBJ2-3; weak D call: TRBD2 (7 bases). Germline CDR1 reads SGHTA; CDR2 reads FQGNSA. CDR3 size: 17 residues. V was pared by 0 bases and J by 3 bases, with 16 bases between. The DNA for the CDR3 is TGTGCCAGCAGCTTAGCAATGGCGGGGGCCAGGACAGATACGCAGTATTTT. This translates into CASSLAMAGARTDTQYF.

In nucleotides, the CDR3 is TGTGCCAGTAGTATCGGAGAGTCGGGTTACAATGAGCAGTTCTTC. Translating gives CASSIGESGYNEQFF. The gene calls are TRBV19 and TRBJ2-1; no firm D call. The CDR3 contains 15 residues. Germline loops: CDR1 LNHDA, CDR2 SQIVND (reference sequence). The V gene lost 3 bases and the J gene lost 4 bases, with 13 bases spanning the gap. Based on the CDR3 plus reference TRBV19 and TRBJ2-1, the full variable domain is DGGITQSPKYLFRKEGQNVTLSCEQNLNHDAMYWYRQDPGQGLRLIYYSQIVNDFQKGDIAEGYSVSREKKESFPLTVTSAQKNPTAFYLCASSIGESGYNEQFFGPGTRLTVL.

V is TRBV6-1 and J is TRBJ1-2; the D is unclear. With 3 bases removed from V and 6 bases from J, the gap between germline ends came to 14 bases. Looked up from germline, CDR1 is MNHNS and CDR2 is SASEGT. This CDR3 has 14 residues. The CDR3 sequence is CASSDRRRVHGYTF. CDR3 bases: TGTGCCAGCAGTGACCGGCGGAGAGTGCATGGCTACACCTTC.